This T cell receptor beta chain was observed in a study of cytomegalovirus exposure and HLA in healthy donors. Background on the study: About 80 million unique TCRs from HLA-typed donors made up an early data release. Study findings and constraints: CMV serostatus was the sole immune exposure information available. It was taken for granted in presence/absence analyses that sequencing depth across donors was roughly uniform. The study reported that TCR beta sequences accurately predicted HLA-A and HLA-B alleles in most subjects.

13 Jbeta primers and 60 Vbeta primers were used for the PCR. The table came from immunoSEQ multiplex PCR; TCRdb's copy has only in-frame clones and leaves some out. The data show about 150,000 clones, about 75% seen once. The CDR3 extends over 13 amino acids. Germline V gene data show CDR1 as MNHNS and CDR2 as SASEGT. V lost 3 bases, J lost 7 bases, and 4 bases stayed unmatched. This clone was detected only a few times. Its antigen is unidentified. The TCR originated in a woman aged 30 to 39 in good health and CMV-seronegative. V is TRBV6-1 and J is TRBJ1-2; the match to TRBD1 covers 8 bases. Sequencing was done on a sample of PBMCs. CDR3 sequence (DNA): TGTGCCAGCAGTGATGGACAGGGAAGTGGCTACACCTTC. Translated, it gives CASSDGQGSGYTF.